The sample holds a few counts of the clone carrying this T cell receptor (beta chain). Its antigen is not known. Clones were sequenced by immunoSEQ multiplex PCR, and TCRdb holds only the in-frame ones, with some missing. Of about 73,000 clones listed, around 87% were seen once; the top ten hold 40%. V shed 10 bases and J 0 bases; nucleotides not matched to a gene: 5. CDR3 length equals 14 residues. Per germline, CDR1 MDHEN and CDR2 SYDVKM. The data were taken from a study of radiotherapy plus CTLA-4 blockade in lung cancer. Overall study findings and caveats: Early shifts in blood T cell clones, with interferon-beta, reportedly predicted response best.

The chain joins TRBV28 to TRBJ2-3; TRBD2 aligns across 9 bases. The source was peripheral blood, collected from a patient treated with radiotherapy plus ipilimumab. The receptor's source is a human donor with non-small cell lung cancer that progressed on radiotherapy plus ipilimumab. The CDR3 DNA follows: TGTGCCACAAAGCGGGGGGCTAGCACAGATACGCAGTATTTT. This encodes CATKRGASTDTQYF.